The present T cell receptor beta chain was sequenced within a study of blood T cell repertoires in COVID-19. In the study overall: The samples span acute and convalescent COVID-19 from the United States, Italy and Spain.

Original methodology: Reference gene primer amplification yielded estimated nucleated cell counts. Profiled with immunoSEQ multiplex PCR; TCRdb holds only in-frame clones, not every one. V and J calls and clone size are as listed in that table; D and trimming were resolved from the DNA. The data show 200,000 to 250,000 clones, more than 85% seen once. The germline CDR1 and CDR2 sequences are SGHKS and YYEKEE (reference sequence). V was cut by 1 base and J by 0 bases, with 11 bases left in between. The CDR3 is 16 residues long. Sequenced: peripheral blood. This TCR derives from a woman between 65 and 79 years old with active or convalescent COVID-19. The rearrangement links TRBV5-5 to TRBJ1-5, with D perhaps matching TRBD1 (5 bases). CDR3 sequence: CASSLLQGNSNQPQHF. The CDR3 DNA reads as TGTGCCAGCAGCTTGTTGCAGGGTAATAGCAATCAGCCCCAGCATTTT.